The sequence of this T cell receptor beta chain was determined in a study of follicular helper T cells after annual influenza vaccination. V dropped 4 bases and J dropped 0; count of bases not matched to a gene: 3. CDR1 and CDR2 (germline): GTSNPN, SVGIG (reference sequence). This CDR3 comprises 14 residues. Time point noted: 2015-2016 season, 7 days after influenza vaccination. The method was immunoSEQ multiplex PCR; TCRdb's version includes in-frame clones alone and lacks a portion of them. Counted here are approximately 10,000 clones, about four fifths occurring once; the ten biggest clones make up approximately 0.43%.

The J gene is TRBJ1-3, the V gene TRBV30, with 7 bases matching TRBD1. The sequenced sample was CXCR5+ CD38- circulating T follicular helper cells from blood, obtained 7 days after influenza vaccination. Described subset: circulating Tfh, non-naive CD4+CXCR5+PD-1+ (ICOS+CD38+ or ICOS-CD38-). The source of this sequence is an adult who received the influenza vaccine. The CDR3 here is CAWNRDSSGNTIYF. The CDR3, as DNA: TGTGCCTGGAATAGGGACAGCTCTGGAAACACCATATATTTT.